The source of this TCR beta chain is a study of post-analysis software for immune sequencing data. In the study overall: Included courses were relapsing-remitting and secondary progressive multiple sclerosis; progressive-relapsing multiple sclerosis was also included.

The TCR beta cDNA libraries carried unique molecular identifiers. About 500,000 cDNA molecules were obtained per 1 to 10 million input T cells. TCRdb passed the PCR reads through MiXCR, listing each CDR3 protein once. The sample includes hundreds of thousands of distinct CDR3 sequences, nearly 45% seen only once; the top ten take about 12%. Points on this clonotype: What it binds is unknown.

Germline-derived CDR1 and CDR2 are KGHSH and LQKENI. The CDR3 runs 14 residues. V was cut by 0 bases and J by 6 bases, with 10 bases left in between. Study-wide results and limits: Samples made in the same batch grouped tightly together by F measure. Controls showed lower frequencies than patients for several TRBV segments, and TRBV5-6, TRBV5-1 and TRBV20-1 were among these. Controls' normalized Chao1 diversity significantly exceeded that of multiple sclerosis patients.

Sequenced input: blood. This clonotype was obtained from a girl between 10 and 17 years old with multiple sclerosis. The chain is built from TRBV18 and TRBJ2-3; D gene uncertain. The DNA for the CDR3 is TGTGCCAGCTCACCACCGAGTGGGTCTGATACGCAGTATTTT. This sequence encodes CASSPPSGSDTQYF.